These T cell receptor beta chains were read from a single sample in a study of CD8 T cells in Susac syndrome. TCRdb called the immunoSEQ multiplex PCR reads again in MiXCR, with one record for every CDR3 protein. The sample contains some 170,000 distinct CDR3 sequences, about 95% of which appear only once. Sequencing was carried out using CD4+ T cells from PBMCs. These receptors were collected from a human donor in good health. The CDR3 runs from the conserved cysteine through the conserved F or W. D genes are given only for firm matches. Part of the rows lack a size; the others show once, few, many or a class for expanded clones.

d_gene	v_gene	j_gene	abundance	CDR3nt	CDR3aa
TRBD2	TRBV5-1	TRBJ2-5	NA	TGCGCCAGCAGCTTGTTTTTAGCGGGAGCAGTAGAGACCCAGTACTTC	CASSLFLAGAVETQYF
NA	TRBV6-5	TRBJ1-3	NA	TGTGCCAGTGCCGGGACTGCCTCTGGAAACACCATATATTTT	CASAGTASGNTIYF
NA	TRBV28	TRBJ2-5	NA	TGTGCCAGCAGTCAACCTGGGACTGCCCAAGAGACCCAGTACTTC	CASSQPGTAQETQYF
TRBD1	TRBV6-2/TRBV6-3	TRBJ2-1	few	TGTGCCAGCAGTGCCGGACAGGGGGGCAATGAGCAGTTCTTC	CASSAGQGGNEQFF
NA	TRBV7-8	TRBJ2-7	NA	TGTGCCAGCAGCTTAGCCGAGACTACGTCCTACGAGCAGTACTTC	CASSLAETTSYEQYF
NA	TRBV3-1	TRBJ2-2	NA	TGTGCCAGCAGCCAAGCCCAGGGTGGCCGGGAGCTGTTTTTT	CASSQAQGGRELFF
NA	TRBV29-1	TRBJ2-6	NA	TGCAGCGTTCCCTCTGGGGCCAACGTCCTGACTTTC	CSVPSGANVLTF
TRBD2	TRBV7-2	TRBJ2-1	NA	TGTGCCAGCAACGCGGGACTAGCCGAGCAGTTCTTC	CASNAGLAEQFF
NA	TRBV7-2	TRBJ2-5	NA	TGTGCCAGCAGCTTAGTCAGTGCTGGTCTGGGCCAAGAGACCCAGTACTTC	CASSLVSAGLGQETQYF
NA	TRBV5-1	TRBJ2-5	NA	TGCGCCAGCAGCTTGGTTAGGCGGGCTCAAGAGACCCAGTACTTC	CASSLVRRAQETQYF
TRBD2	TRBV5-1	TRBJ2-1	NA	TGCGCCAGCAGCCCCGGGACTAGCAGTAATGAGCAGTTCTTC	CASSPGTSSNEQFF
NA	TRBV4-3	TRBJ1-2	once	TGCGCCAGCAGCCAAGAGAATAGGGTACGCTATGGCTACACCTTC	CASSQENRVRYGYTF
NA	TRBV12-3/TRBV12-4	TRBJ1-1	NA	TGTGCCAGCAGTTCAGAGCCTGAAGCTTTCTTT	CASSSEPEAFF
TRBD1	TRBV28	TRBJ2-7	NA	TGTGCCAGCAGTTACTCCGGGACAGGGGACCACGAGCAGTACTTC	CASSYSGTGDHEQYF
NA	TRBV2	TRBJ2-3	NA	TGTGCCAGCAGTGGTCAGCGGGCGGGCACAGATACGCAGTATTTT	CASSGQRAGTDTQYF
NA	TRBV29-1	TRBJ1-1	NA	TGCAGCGTCGAAAAGGGGGGGTGGAACACTGAAGCTTTCTTT	CSVEKGGWNTEAFF
NA	TRBV7-2	TRBJ1-5	once	TGTGCCAGCAGCTCCGATAGGGGAGCCCATCAGCCCCAGCATTTT	CASSSDRGAHQPQHF
TRBD1	TRBV23-1	TRBJ2-5	NA	TGCGCCAGCAGTCAATCGCGGGGACAGGGAAAGACCCAGTACTTC	CASSQSRGQGKTQYF
NA	TRBV24-1	TRBJ2-1	NA	TGTGCCACCAGTGATCAGACAGTTTCCGGCGGTAATGAGCAGTTCTTC	CATSDQTVSGGNEQFF
NA	TRBV29-1	TRBJ1-2	NA	TGCAGCGTCCTAGCCCGGGACGAGGCCTATGGCTACACCTTC	CSVLARDEAYGYTF
TRBD1	TRBV30	TRBJ2-7	NA	TGTGCCTGGGACAGGGGCCCCTACGAGCAGTACTTC	CAWDRGPYEQYF
NA	TRBV20-1	TRBJ1-5	NA	TGCAGTGCTCTATCAGGGAATCAGCCCCAGCATTTT	CSALSGNQPQHF
TRBD1	TRBV29-1	TRBJ2-5	NA	TGCAGCGGACAGGGGTCTGGAGAGACCCAGTACTTC	CSGQGSGETQYF
NA	TRBV4-3	TRBJ1-2	NA	TGCGCCAGCAGCCAAAGAAGGGTAAGGGCCCTTCTCACCTTC	CASSQRRVRALLTF
TRBD1	TRBV3-1	TRBJ2-5	NA	TGTGCCAGCAGCCGACGACAGGGGCAAGAGACCCAGTACTTC	CASSRRQGQETQYF
TRBD2	TRBV18	TRBJ2-5	NA	TGTGCCAGCTCACCACCCCTAGCGGGAGTGACCCAGTACTTC	CASSPPLAGVTQYF
TRBD2	TRBV5-5	TRBJ2-5	NA	TGTGCCAGCAGCCCGGGACTAGCGGGCGAGACCCAGTACTTC	CASSPGLAGETQYF
NA	TRBV21-1	TRBJ2-7	NA	TGTGCCAGCAGCAAGAAGGAAGACAGATCGACCCTCGCCGAGCAGTACTTC	CASSKKEDRSTLAEQYF
NA	TRBV5-6	TRBJ2-7	NA	TGTGCCAGCAGCTTGGGGGACCGCCTGGGATCCTACGAGCAGTACTTC	CASSLGDRLGSYEQYF
TRBD2	TRBV30	TRBJ2-3	NA	TGTGCCTGGAGTGGGCTAGCGGGAGGAGATACGCAGTATTTT	CAWSGLAGGDTQYF
TRBD1	TRBV2	TRBJ1-5	once	TGTGCCAGCAGTGAAGGTTGGAACAGGGGCGGTCAGCCCCAGCATTTT	CASSEGWNRGGQPQHF
NA	TRBV28	TRBJ2-1	NA	TGTGCCAGCAGCCCACCTCGCTCGTTCTACAATGAGCAGTTCTTC	CASSPPRSFYNEQFF
TRBD2	TRBV20-1	TRBJ2-1	NA	TGCAGTGCTGGACGAGCGGGAAGGTCCTACAATGAGCAGTTCTTC	CSAGRAGRSYNEQFF